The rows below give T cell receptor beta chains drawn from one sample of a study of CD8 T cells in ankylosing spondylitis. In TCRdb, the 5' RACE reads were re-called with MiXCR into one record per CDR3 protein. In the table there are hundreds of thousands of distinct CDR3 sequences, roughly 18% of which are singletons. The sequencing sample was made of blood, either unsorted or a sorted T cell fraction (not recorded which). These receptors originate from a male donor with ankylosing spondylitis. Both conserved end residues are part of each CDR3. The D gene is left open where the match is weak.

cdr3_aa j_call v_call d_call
CSVAGEVVAFF TRBJ1-1 TRBV29-1 NA
CASSLEGHDNQPQHF TRBJ1-5 TRBV6-2/TRBV6-3 NA
CASSTRSGARTDTQYF TRBJ2-3 TRBV6-1 TRBD2
CASSAVPANTEAFF TRBJ1-1 TRBV6-1 NA
CASGPPTGSNQPQHF TRBJ1-5 TRBV28 NA
CASSLFPDNLNSPLHF TRBJ1-6 TRBV5-5 NA
CASTGGPFGDTQYF TRBJ2-3 TRBV4-1 TRBD2
CASSSPTAGANVLTF TRBJ2-6 TRBV6-5 NA
CASSRPATNEKLFF TRBJ1-4 TRBV25-1 NA
CASSTGTSGGIETQYF TRBJ2-5 TRBV7-9 TRBD2
CSAGTAGYTEAFF TRBJ1-1 TRBV20-1 TRBD1
CASSPLRDSSNTEAFF TRBJ1-1 TRBV18 TRBD1
CASSLGTHKNTEAFF TRBJ1-1 TRBV7-9 NA
CASQIDRSRNYEQYF TRBJ2-7 TRBV27 NA
CSARRLAGGPSGNEQYF TRBJ2-7 TRBV20-1 TRBD2